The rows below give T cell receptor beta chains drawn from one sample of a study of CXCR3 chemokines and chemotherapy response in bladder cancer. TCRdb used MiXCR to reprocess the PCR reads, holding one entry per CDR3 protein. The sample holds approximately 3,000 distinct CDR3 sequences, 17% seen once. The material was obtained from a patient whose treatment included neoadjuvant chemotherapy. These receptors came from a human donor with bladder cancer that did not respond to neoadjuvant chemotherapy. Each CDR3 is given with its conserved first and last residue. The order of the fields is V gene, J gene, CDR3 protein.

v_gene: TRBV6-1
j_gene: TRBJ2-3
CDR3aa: CASLDQGGGATDTQYF

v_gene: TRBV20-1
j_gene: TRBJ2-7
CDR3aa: CSAISGGEYEQYF

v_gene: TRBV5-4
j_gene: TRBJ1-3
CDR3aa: CASSRQQGAKGNTIYF

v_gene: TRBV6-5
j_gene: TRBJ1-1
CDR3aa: CASRLDRGTEAFF

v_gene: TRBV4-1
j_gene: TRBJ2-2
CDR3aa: CASSPAGANTGELFF

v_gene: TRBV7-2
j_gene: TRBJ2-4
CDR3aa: CASSLDPVTMATPSVRGPKNIQYF

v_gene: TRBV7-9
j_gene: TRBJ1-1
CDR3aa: CASSPAARASEAFF

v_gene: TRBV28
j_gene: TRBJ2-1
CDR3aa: CASRTVWGGEQFF

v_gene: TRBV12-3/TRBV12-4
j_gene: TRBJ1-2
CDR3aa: CASSPSSTGGDYGYTF

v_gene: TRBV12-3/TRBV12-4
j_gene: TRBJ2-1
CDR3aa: CASSSGAGKSSYNEQFF

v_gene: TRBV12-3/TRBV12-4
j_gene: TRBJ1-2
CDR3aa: CASRGTGGNYGYTF

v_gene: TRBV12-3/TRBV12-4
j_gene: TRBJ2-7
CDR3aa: CASGSLYEQYF

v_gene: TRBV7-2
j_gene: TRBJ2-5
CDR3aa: CASSPYQTAHQETQYF

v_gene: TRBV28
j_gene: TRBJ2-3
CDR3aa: CASRGSTGSTDTQYF

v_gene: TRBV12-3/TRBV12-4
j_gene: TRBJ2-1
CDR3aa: CASSPSGGGNEQFF